This T cell receptor (beta chain) was identified in a study of blood T cells in healthy people across ages. Germline values: CDR1 SQVTM, CDR2 ANQGSEA. V lost 6 bases to trimming and J lost 8 bases; unmatched junction nucleotides: 9. This CDR3 is built from 13 residues. A sample-barcoded 5' primer and a J-beta primer mix were used in a second PCR of roughly 7 to 12 cycles. Samples each returned at least 2.5 million CDR3-containing paired-end reads. A single record per CDR3 protein comes from TCRdb applying MiXCR to the 5' RACE reads. The repertoire holds about 1.7 million distinct CDR3 sequences, with about 28% as singletons.

The receptor was isolated from a woman aged 30 to 39 in good health. Sample: blood. This chain uses TRBV29-1 with TRBJ1-4; 7 bases agree with TRBD1. CDR3 amino acids: CSVGKGAGEKLFF. The CDR3 region has the DNA TGCAGCGTCGGTAAGGGGGCGGGGGAAAAACTGTTTTTT.